This TCR beta chain comes out of a study of shared clonotypes between healthy human individuals. Study as a whole: Each donor had three CD4 naive, three CD4 memory, two CD8 naive and one CD8 memory plate.

The V and J ends lost 4 bases and 9 bases, in that order; junction bases with no gene match: 17. The germline CDR1 and CDR2 sequences are LNHDA and SQIVND (reference sequence). The CDR3 runs 18 residues. CD8 cells regarded as naive lacked CD45RO, were positively chosen for CCR7, and omitted terminally differentiated effector memory CD45RA+ cells. Profiled with immunoSEQ multiplex PCR; TCRdb holds only in-frame clones, not every one. The sample contains around 600,000 clones, about 95% of which appear only once. In its sample, this clone was seen once. What it binds is unknown. Regarding the study as a whole: What limited the represented genetic and exposure-history diversity was the small number of donors. Although depth was large, rarefaction showed that sequencing of the sorted subsets was incomplete.

Sequenced sample: naive CD8+ T cells sorted from blood. This sequence originates from a woman aged 25-40 years in good health. J is TRBJ2-2 and V is TRBV19; the match to TRBD1 covers 10 bases. The CDR3 DNA sequence: TGTGCCAGTAGTACAAGACCGTTGGACAGGGGGGATTTGAGGGAGCTGTTTTTT. It is translated as CASSTRPLDRGDLRELFF.